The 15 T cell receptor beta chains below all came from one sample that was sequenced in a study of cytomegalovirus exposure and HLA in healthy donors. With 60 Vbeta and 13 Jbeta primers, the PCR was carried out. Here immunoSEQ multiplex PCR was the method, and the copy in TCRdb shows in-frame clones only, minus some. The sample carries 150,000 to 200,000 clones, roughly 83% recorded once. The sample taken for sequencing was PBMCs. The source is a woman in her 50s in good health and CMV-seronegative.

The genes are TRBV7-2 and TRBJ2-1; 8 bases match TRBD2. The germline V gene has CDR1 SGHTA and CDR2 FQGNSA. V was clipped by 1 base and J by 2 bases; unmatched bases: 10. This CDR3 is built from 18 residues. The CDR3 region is CASSLVGDQREPYNEQFF. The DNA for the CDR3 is TGTGCCAGCAGCTTAGTAGGGGATCAGCGGGAGCCCTACAATGAGCAGTTCTTC.

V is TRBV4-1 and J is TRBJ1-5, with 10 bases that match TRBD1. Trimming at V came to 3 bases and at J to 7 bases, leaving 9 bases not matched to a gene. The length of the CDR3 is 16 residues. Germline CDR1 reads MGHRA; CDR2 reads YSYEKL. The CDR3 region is CASSQGGTGVRQPQHF. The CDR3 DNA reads TGCGCCAGCAGCCAGGGTGGGACAGGGGTGCGACAGCCCCAGCATTTT.

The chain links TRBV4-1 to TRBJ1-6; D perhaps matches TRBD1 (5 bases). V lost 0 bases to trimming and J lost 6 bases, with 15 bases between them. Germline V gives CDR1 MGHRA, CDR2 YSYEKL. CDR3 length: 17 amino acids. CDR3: CASSQDALGGVNSPLHF. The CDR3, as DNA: TGCGCCAGCAGCCAAGATGCCCTTGGGGGGGTTAATTCACCCCTCCACTTT.

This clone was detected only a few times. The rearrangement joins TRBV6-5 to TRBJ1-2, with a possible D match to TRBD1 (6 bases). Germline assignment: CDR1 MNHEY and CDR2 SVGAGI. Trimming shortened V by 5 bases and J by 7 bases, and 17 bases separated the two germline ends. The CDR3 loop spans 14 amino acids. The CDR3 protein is CASSTRSAGAGYTF. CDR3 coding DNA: TGTGCCAGCAGTACCCGATCGGCAGGGGCTGGCTACACCTTC.

CDR3 region: CASSPTRGPNTEAFF. The DNA for the CDR3 is TGTGCCAGCAGCCCAACCAGGGGGCCAAACACTGAAGCTTTCTTT. V is TRBV11-2 and J is TRBJ1-1; 8 bases align to TRBD1. This CDR3 is built from 15 residues. V lost 5 bases to trimming and J lost 2 bases; unmatched junction nucleotides: 7. Germline V CDR1 and CDR2: SGHAT, FQNNGV.

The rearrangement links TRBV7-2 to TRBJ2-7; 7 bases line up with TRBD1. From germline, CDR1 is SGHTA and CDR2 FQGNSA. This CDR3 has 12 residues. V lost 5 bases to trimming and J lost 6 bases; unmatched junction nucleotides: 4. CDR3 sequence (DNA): TGTGCCAGCAGCCTAGGGGGCTCCGAGCAGTACTTC. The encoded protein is CASSLGGSEQYF.

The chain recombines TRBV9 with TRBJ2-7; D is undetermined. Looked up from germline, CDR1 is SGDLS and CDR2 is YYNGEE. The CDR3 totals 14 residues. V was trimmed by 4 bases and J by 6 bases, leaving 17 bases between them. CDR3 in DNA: TGTGCCAGCAGCACCGACCCCTTGGGCGTCGAGCAGTACTTC. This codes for CASSTDPLGVEQYF.

As DNA, the CDR3 is TGTGCCAGCGCGGAGGGGGCCAGTACTGAAGCTTTCTTT. Translating it yields CASAEGASTEAFF. The V gene is TRBV11-3, the J gene TRBJ1-1; 7 positions agree with TRBD1. Germline assignment: CDR1 SGHNT and CDR2 YENEEA. CDR3 length: 13 residues. V lost 8 bases to trimming and J lost 5 bases; unmatched junction nucleotides: 8.

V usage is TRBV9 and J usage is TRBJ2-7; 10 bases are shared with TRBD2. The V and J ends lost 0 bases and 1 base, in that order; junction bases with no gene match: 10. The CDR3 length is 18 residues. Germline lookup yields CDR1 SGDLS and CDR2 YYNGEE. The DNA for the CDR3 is TGTGCCAGCAGCGTAGGAACAACCGGGACTAGCGAATCCTACGAGCAGTACTTC. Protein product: CASSVGTTGTSESYEQYF.

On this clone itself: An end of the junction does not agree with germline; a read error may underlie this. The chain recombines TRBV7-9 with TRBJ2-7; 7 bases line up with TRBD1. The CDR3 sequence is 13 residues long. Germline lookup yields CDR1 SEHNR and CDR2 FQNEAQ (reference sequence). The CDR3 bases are TGTTCCAGCAGCCCTAGGACAGGCGGCGAGCAGTACTTC. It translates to CSSSPRTGGEQYF.

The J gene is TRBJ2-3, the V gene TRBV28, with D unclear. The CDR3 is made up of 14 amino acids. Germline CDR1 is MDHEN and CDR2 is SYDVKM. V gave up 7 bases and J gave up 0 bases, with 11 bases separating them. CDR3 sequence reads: CASKVTESTDTQYF. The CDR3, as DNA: TGTGCCAGCAAAGTGACGGAGAGCACAGATACGCAGTATTTT.

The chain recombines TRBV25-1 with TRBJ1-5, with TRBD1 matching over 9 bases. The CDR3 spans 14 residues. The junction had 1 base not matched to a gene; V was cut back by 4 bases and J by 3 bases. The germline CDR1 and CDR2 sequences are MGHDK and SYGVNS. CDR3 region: CASSGTGVNQPQHF. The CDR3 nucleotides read TGTGCCAGCAGTGGGACAGGGGTCAATCAGCCCCAGCATTTT.

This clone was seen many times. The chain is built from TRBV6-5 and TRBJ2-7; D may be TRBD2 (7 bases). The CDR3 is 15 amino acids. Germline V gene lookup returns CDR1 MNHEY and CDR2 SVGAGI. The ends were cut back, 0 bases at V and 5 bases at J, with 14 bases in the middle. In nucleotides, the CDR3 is TGTGCCAGCAGTTACTCGAAAGGGGGGGCGGACGAGCAGTACTTC. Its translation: CASSYSKGGADEQYF.

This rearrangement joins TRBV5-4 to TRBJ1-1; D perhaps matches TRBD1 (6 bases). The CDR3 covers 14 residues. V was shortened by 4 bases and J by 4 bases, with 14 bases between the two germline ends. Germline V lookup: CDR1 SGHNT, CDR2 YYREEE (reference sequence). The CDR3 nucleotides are TGTGCCAGCAGCCGGGAGGGGGTCGGCACTGAAGCTTTCTTT. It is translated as CASSREGVGTEAFF.

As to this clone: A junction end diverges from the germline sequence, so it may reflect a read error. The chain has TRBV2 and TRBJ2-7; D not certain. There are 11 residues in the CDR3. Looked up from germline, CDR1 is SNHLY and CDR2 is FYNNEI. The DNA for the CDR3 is TGTGCCAGCAGCGAAGTTAACGAGCAGTACTTC. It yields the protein CASSEVNEQYF.